The clone carrying this T cell receptor beta chain has a single count. The antigen is unknown. The sample comes from a study of CD8 T cells in ankylosing spondylitis. One entry per CDR3 protein results from TCRdb running MiXCR on the 5' RACE reads. The table has 650,000 to 800,000 distinct CDR3 sequences, roughly 20% seen once. Study-wide points: Reports of some motif variants in reactive arthritis synovial fluid and blood predate this one. A TCR beta motif of under ten highly homologous variants appeared characteristic of ankylosing spondylitis blood.

The CDR3 is 16 residues long. Trimming pared 5 bases from V and 4 bases from J, leaving 21 bases between. Sequenced material: blood, either unsorted or a sorted T cell fraction (not recorded which). The source of this sequence is a male donor with ankylosing spondylitis. The rearrangement uses TRBV12-3 or TRBV12-4 and TRBJ2-7; D unresolved. CDR3 nucleotides: TGTGCCAGCAGTCCGCCCGGCCCGCTGATCAGGTACGAGCAGTACTTC. It specifies CASSPPGPLIRYEQYF.